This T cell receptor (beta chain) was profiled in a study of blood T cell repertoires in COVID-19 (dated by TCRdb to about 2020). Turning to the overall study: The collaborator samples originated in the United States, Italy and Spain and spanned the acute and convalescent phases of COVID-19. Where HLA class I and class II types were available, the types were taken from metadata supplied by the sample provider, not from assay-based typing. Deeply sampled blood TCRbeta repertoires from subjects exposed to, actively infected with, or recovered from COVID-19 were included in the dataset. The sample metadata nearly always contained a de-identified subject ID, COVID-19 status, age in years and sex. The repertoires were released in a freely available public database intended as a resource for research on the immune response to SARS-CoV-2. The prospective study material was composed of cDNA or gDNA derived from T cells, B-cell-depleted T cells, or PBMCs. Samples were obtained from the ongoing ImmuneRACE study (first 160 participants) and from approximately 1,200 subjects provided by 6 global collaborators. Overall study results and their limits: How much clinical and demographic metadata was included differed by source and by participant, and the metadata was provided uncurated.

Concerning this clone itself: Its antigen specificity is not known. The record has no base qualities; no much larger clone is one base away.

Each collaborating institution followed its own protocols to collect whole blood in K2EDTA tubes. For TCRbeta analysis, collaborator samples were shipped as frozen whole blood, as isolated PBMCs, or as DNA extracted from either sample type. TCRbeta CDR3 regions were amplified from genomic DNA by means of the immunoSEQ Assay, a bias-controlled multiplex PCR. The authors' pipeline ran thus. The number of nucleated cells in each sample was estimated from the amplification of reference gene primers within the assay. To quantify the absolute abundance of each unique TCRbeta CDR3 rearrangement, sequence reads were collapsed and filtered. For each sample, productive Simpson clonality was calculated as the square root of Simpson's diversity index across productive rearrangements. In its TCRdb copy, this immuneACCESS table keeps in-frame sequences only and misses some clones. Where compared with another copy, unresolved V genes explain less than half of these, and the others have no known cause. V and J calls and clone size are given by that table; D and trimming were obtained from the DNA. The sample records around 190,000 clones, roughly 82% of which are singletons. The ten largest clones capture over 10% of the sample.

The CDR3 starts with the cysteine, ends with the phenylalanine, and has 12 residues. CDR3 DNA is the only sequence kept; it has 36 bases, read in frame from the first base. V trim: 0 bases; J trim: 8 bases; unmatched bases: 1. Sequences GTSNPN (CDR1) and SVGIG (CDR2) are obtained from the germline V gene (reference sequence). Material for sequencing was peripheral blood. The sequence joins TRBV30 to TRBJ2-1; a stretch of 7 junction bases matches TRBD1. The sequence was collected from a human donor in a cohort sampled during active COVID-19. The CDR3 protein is CAWSVQGHEQFF. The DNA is TGTGCCTGGAGTGTACAGGGGCATGAGCAGTTCTTC.